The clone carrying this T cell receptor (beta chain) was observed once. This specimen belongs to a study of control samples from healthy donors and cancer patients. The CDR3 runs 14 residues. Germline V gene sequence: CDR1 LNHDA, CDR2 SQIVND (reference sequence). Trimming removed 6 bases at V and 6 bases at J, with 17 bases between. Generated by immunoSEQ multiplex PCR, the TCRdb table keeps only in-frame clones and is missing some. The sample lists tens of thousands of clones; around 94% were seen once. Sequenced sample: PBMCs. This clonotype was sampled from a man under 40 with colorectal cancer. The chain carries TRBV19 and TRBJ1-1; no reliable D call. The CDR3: CASSPGRGRAEAFF. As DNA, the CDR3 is TGTGCCAGTAGCCCTGGACGGGGAAGGGCTGAAGCTTTCTTT.